This TCR beta chain was documented in a study of shared clonotypes between healthy human individuals (dated by TCRdb to about 2020). With respect to the entire study: A few men and two women, aged 18 to 49 years, made up the cohort. For each donor, three plates each were used for CD4 naive and CD4 memory, two plates were used for CD8 naive, and one plate was used for CD8 memory. To estimate repertoire size and how much clonotypes are shared between individuals, the study performed deep sequencing of blood TCR repertoires from five healthy adults. Libraries were prepared and TCR repertoires were sequenced by different laboratories using diverse techniques, in order to increase sequencing depth and limit assay-specific biases. Between about 0.94 and 8.9 billion PBMCs per donor were obtained by leukapheresis.

CD8 naive samples were obtained by positive selection for CCR7 among CD45RO-negative cells, yielding a CD45RA+CCR7+ population from which TemRA cells were excluded. Donors were healthy HIV-negative adults with no recently reported acute infections or vaccinations. Every donor was a Caucasian adult residing in Nashville, Tennessee, USA. Blood was collected by leukapheresis, and PBMCs were isolated by Ficoll-Histopaque density gradient centrifugation and then cryopreserved in liquid nitrogen vapor phase. Analytical flow cytometry was used to check the purity and quantity of each magnetically sorted T cell population. Genomic DNA was isolated from every sorted fraction and measured by UV absorbance on a Nanodrop 2000c. V is cut back by 4 bases and J by 2 bases, with 4 bases in the junction unmatched. There are 16 amino acids in the CDR3, from cysteine to phenylalanine inclusive. The sequence is cut down to CDR3 DNA, 48 bases in frame from base 1. Based on the germline V gene, the CDR1 and CDR2 sequences are LGHNA and YNFKEQ.

TCR CDR3 regions were amplified from genomic DNA by multiplex PCR using the deep immunoSEQ assay. For each cell subset, the extracted genomic DNA was distributed evenly across all wells of several immunoSEQ 96-well plates, and each plate served as one replicate. For sorted subsets, about 200 ng genomic DNA, equal to about 30,000 T cell genomes, was loaded into each replicate PCR. Purified libraries were quantified with a Qubit 3.0 fluorometer, sized on a Bioanalyzer 2100, and re-quantified with the KAPA Library Quantification kit. Every immunoSEQ 96-well plate was sequenced on a dedicated single-read 150-cycle Illumina NextSeq 550 flow cell. Under the source paper's analysis protocol: Because the immunoSEQ output held only junctional sequences and lacked quality scores, the filtering could not match the filtering applied to full-length reads. Sequences were annotated with PyIR, a Python wrapper for IgBLAST v1.9, and V/J genes and CDR3 were assigned using IMGT germline references. Reads were filtered out if the reads had weak V/J assignments (E-value above 1e-6), no CDR3, stop codons, out-of-frame junctions, or ambiguous translated residues. V3J clonotypes were defined by identical inferred V gene, J gene, and CDR3 amino acid sequence. The percentage overlap between two repertoires was calculated by dividing the number of shared unique clonotypes by the size of the smaller repertoire. RTK rarefaction, the Chao1 estimator, and Recon v2.1 estimates of unobserved clonotypes were used to assess repertoire richness. Generation probabilities were computed with OLGA for all TCRbeta clonotypes obtained by the gDNA method from a few donors. TCRdb re-hosts the immuneACCESS table, in-frame sequences only. Its copies lack some clones; in the studies checked, an unresolved V gene accounts for under half of them, and the cause for the rest is not known. Clone size and V and J calls were adopted from that table, with D and trimming inferred from the DNA. The sample has over 800,000 clones on record, almost 95% of them singletons. Together, the top ten hold less than 25% of the sample.

Summary of the overall study and its limitations: Larger estimated clonotype richness was generally found for naive subsets than for memory subsets. Across a few donors, approximately 5% of naive CD4, around 3.5% of naive CD8, approximately 2.5% of memory CD4, and 0.4% of memory CD8 clonotypes were shared. Sampling was limited to blood, and TCR repertoires in tissue likely differ from TCR repertoires in blood. Higher generation probabilities were observed for clonotypes shared by all four sorted-subset donors than for non-shared clonotypes. The genetic and exposure-history diversity represented was limited by the small number of donors. Incomplete sequencing was indicated by rarefaction of sorted-subset datasets, despite the large sequencing depth. Pairwise subsampling indicated that sequencing depth was expected to affect the degree of clonotype sharing among donors.

Remarks on this clone: This clone's antigen is unknown. No base qualities exist here, and no much larger clone lies one base off it.

The sequencing input was naive CD8+ T cells sorted from blood. This specimen's cell subset or site label, per the study, means: CD45RA+CCR7+. This receptor was obtained from a man aged 25-45 years in good health. This chain is built from TRBV4-2 and TRBJ2-5; 13 central nucleotides agree with TRBD2. The CDR3: CASSPPGLAGQETQYF. Read as DNA, the sequence is TGTGCCAGCAGCCCGCCGGGACTAGCGGGGCAAGAGACCCAGTACTTC.